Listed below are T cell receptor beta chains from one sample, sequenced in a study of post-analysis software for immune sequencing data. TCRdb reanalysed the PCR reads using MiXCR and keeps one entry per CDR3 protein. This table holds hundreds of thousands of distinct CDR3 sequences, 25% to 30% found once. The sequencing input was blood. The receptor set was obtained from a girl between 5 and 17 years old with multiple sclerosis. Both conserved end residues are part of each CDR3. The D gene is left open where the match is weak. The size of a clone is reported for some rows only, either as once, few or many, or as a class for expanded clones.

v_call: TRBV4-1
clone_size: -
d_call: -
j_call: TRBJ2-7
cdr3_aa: CASSQVSPGRLSYEQYF
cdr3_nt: TGCGCCAGCAGCCAAGTAAGCCCCGGACGCCTCTCCTACGAGCAGTACTTC

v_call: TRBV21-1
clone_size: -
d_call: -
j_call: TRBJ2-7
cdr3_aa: CASSKKLHEQYF
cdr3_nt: TGTGCCAGCAGCAAAAAGCTTCACGAGCAGTACTTC

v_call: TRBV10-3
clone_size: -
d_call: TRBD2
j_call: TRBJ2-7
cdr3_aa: CAANSGPTYEQYF
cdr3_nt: TGTGCCGCGAATAGCGGGCCGACCTACGAGCAGTACTTC

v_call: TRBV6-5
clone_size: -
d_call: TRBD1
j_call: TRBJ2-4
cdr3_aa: CASSYSDNRGNIQYF
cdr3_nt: TGTGCCAGCAGTTACTCAGACAACAGGGGAAACATTCAGTACTTC

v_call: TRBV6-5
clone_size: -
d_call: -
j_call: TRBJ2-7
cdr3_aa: CASTDRRGTYEQYF
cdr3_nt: TGTGCCAGCACCGACAGGAGGGGGACCTACGAGCAGTACTTC

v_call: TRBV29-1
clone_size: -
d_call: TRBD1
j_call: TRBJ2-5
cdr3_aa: CSVERRRGLGETQYF
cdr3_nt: TGCAGCGTTGAACGCCGCAGGGGGCTGGGGGAGACCCAGTACTTC

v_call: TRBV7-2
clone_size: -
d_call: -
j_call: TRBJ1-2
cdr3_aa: CASSTDPTANYGYTF
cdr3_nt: TGTGCCAGCAGCACCGACCCGACAGCTAACTATGGCTACACCTTC

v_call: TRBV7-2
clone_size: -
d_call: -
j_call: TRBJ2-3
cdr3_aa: CASSFPAGSTDTQYF
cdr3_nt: TGTGCCAGCAGCTTTCCAGCGGGCAGCACAGATACGCAGTATTTT

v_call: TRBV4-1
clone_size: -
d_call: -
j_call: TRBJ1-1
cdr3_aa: CASQRDTSMNTEAFF
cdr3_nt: TGCGCCAGTCAACGGGACACTAGCATGAACACTGAAGCTTTCTTT

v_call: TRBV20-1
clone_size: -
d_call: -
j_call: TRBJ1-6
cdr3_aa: CSAKGAGDGASPLHF
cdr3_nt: TGCAGTGCTAAAGGAGCCGGGGATGGGGCTTCACCCCTCCACTTT

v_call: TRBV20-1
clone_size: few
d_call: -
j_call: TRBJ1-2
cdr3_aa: CSARIQKSYTF
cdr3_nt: TGCAGTGCTAGAATACAGAAGAGCTACACCTTC

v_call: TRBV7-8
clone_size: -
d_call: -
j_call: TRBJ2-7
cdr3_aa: CASSPHRAGYEQYF
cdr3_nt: TGTGCCAGCAGCCCCCATCGAGCCGGGTACGAGCAGTACTTC